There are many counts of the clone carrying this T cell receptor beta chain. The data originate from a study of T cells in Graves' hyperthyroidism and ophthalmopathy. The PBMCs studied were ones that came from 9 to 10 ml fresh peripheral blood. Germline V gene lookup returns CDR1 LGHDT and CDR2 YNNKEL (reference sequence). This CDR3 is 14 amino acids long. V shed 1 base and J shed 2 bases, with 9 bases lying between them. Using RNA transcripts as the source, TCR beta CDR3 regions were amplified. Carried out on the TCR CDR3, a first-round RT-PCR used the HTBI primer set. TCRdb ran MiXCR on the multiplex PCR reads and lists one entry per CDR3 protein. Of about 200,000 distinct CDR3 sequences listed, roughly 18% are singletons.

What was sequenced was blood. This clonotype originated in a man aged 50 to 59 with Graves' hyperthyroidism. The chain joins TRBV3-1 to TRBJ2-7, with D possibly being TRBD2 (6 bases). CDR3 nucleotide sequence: TGTGCCAGCAGCCAAGCGACTAGGACCTACGAGCAGTACTTC. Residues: CASSQATRTYEQYF.